This T cell receptor (beta chain) was recovered during a study of monozygotic twins with inflammatory bowel disease. Points from the study as a whole: Diversity of TCRbeta measured by inverse Simpson was lower in IBD patients than in healthy co-twins.

On this clonotype itself: Its antigen is still unknown.

CDR3 size: 15 residues. In germline, CDR1 is LNHDA, CDR2 SQIVND (reference sequence). Starting material for each TCR library was roughly 3,300 ng of total RNA. TCRdb re-called the 5' RACE reads; one entry per CDR3 protein, DNA not given. This sample's table reports approximately 400,000 distinct CDR3 sequences. This clonotype was sampled from a human donor with ulcerative colitis or Crohn's disease, or a healthy co-twin of an affected twin (not recorded which). The sample taken for sequencing was blood. This chain joins TRBV19 and TRBJ1-4; as DNA is missing, the TRBD1 call by TCRdb cannot be tested. The CDR3 here is CASSIRGQGNEKLFF.